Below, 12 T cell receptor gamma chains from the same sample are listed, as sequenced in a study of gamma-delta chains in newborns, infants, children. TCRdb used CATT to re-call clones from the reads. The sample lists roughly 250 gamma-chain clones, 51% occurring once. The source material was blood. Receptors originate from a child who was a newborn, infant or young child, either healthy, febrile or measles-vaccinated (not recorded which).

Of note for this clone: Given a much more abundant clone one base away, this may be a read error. The CDR3 protein is CALSASGQTTGWFKIF. CDR3 nucleotides: TGTGCCTTGTCGGCGTCCGGACAGACCACTGGTTGGTTCAAGATATTT. The chain carries TRGV9 and TRGJP1. As TCRdb names no J gene, one was assigned here on the basis of a DNA match to germline. The length of the CDR3 is 16 residues. Trimming at V came to 8 bases and at J to 2 bases, leaving 14 bases not matched to a gene. The germline V gene encodes CDR1 GITISATS and CDR2 ISYDGTV (reference sequence).

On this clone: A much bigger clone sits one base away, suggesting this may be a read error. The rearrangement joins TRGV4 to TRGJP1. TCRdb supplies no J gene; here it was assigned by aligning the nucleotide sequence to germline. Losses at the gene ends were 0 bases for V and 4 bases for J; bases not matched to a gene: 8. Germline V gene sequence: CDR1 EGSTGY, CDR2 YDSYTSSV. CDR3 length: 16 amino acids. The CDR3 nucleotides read TGTGCCACCTGGGATGGGCCAGATAACACTGGTTGGTTCAAGATATTT. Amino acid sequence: CATWDGPDNTGWFKIF.

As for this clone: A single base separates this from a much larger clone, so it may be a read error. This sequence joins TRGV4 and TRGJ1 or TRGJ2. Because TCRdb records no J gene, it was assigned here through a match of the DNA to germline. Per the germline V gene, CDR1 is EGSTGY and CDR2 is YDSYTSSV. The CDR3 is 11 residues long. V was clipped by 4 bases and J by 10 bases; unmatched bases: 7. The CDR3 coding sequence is TGTGCCACCTGGGACATTTTGAAGAAACTCTTT. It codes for CATWDILKKLF.

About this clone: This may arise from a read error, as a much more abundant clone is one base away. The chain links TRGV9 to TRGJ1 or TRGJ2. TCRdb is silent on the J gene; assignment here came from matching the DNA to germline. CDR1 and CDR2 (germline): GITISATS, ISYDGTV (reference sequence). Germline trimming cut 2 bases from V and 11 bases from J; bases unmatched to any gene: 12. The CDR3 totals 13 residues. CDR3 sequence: CALWEDTWDEKLF. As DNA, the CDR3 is TGTGCCTTGTGGGAGGACACTTGGGATGAGAAACTCTTT.

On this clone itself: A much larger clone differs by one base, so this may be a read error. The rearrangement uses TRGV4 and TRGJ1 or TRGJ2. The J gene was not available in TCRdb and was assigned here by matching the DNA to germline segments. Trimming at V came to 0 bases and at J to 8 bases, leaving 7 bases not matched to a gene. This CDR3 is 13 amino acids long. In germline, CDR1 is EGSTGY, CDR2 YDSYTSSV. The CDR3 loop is CATWDGLGDKKLF. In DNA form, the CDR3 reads TGTGCCACCTGGGATGGGCTGGGCGATAAGAAACTCTTT.

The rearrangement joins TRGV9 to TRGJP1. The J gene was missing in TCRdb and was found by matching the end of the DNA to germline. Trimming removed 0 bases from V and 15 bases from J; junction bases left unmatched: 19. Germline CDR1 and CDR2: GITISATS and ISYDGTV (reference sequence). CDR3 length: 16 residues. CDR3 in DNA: TGTGCCTTGTGGGAGGTGGGAGAGTTGGGCAAAAAAATCAAGATATTT. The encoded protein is CALWEVGELGKKIKIF.

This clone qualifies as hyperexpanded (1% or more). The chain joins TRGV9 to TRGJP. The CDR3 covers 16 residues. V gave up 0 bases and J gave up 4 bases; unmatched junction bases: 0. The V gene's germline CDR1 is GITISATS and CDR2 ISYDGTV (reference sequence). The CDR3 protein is CALWEVQELGKKIKVF. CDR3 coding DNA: TGTGCCTTGTGGGAGGTGCAAGAGTTGGGCAAAAAAATCAAGGTATTT.

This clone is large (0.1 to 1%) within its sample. The CDR3 DNA follows: TGTGCCTTGTGGGAGAATTATAAGAAACTCTTT. This sequence encodes CALWENYKKLF. This chain connects TRGV9 to TRGJ1 or TRGJ2. The CDR3 is 11 amino acids. With 3 bases clipped from V and 5 bases from J, the junction kept 1 base outside the gene matches. Germline loops: CDR1 GITISATS, CDR2 ISYDGTV (reference sequence).

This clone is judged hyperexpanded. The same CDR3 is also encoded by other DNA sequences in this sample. CDR3 region: CALWEDQELGKKIKVF. The CDR3 DNA follows: TGTGCCTTGTGGGAGGACCAAGAGTTGGGCAAAAAAATCAAGGTATTT. V is TRGV9 and J is TRGJP. TCRdb carries no J gene annotation; the J gene was assigned here by matching the DNA with germline. CDR3 length equals 16 residues. V shed 2 bases, J shed 4 bases, and the junction held 2 bases outside the gene matches. The germline CDR1 and CDR2 sequences are GITISATS and ISYDGTV (reference sequence).

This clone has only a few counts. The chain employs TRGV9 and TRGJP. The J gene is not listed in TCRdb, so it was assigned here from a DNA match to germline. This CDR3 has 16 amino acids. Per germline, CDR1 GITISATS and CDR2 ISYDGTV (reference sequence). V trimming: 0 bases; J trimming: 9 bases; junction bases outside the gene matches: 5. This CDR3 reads CALWEVNVLGKKIKVF. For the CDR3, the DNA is TGTGCCTTGTGGGAGGTGAATGTGTTGGGCAAAAAAATCAAGGTATTT.

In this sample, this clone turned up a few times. CDR3 sequence (DNA): TGTGCCTTGTGGGAGGTGAAGAAGAAACTCTTT. It yields the protein CALWEVKKKLF. This rearrangement joins TRGV9 to TRGJ1 or TRGJ2. TCRdb supplies no J gene; here it was assigned by aligning the nucleotide sequence to germline. CDR1 GITISATS and CDR2 ISYDGTV come from the germline V gene (reference sequence). Trimming at V came to 0 bases and at J to 10 bases, leaving 3 bases not matched to a gene. The CDR3 is 11 residues long.

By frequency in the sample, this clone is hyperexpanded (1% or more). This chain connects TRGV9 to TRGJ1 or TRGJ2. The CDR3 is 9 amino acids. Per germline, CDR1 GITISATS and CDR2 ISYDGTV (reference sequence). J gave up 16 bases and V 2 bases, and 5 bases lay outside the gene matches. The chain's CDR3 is CALWEAPLF. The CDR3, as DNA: TGTGCCTTGTGGGAGGCCCCCCTCTTT.